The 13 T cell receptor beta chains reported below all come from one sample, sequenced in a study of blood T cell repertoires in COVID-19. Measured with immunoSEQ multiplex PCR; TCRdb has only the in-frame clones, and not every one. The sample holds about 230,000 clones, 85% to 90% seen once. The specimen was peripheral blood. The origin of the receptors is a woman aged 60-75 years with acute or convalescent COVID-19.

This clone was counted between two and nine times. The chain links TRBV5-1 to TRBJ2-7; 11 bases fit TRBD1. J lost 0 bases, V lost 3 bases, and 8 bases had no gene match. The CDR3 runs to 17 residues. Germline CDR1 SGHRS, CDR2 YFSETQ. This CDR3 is CASSSGTGGRASYEQYF. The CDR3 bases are TGCGCCAGCAGCTCCGGGACAGGGGGACGAGCCTCCTACGAGCAGTACTTC.

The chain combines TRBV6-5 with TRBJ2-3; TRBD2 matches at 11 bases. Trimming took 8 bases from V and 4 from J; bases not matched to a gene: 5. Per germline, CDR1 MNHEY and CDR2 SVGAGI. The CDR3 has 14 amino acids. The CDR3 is CASLLAGDADTQYF. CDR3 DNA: TGTGCCAGCTTACTAGCGGGGGACGCAGATACGCAGTATTTT.

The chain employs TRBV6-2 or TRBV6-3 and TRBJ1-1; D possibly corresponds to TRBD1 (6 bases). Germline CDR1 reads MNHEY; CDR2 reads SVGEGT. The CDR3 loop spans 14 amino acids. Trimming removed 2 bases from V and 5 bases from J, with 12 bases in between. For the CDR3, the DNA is TGTGCCAGCAGTTACACTAGGGGGGGGACTGAAGCTTTCTTT. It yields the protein CASSYTRGGTEAFF.

In nucleotides, the CDR3 is TGTGCCAGTAGCCGAGGTAGAGTCTATGGCTACACCTTC. Translating it yields CASSRGRVYGYTF. This chain links TRBV19 with TRBJ1-2; no clear D. This CDR3 is 13 amino acids long. Germline V gene sequence: CDR1 LNHDA, CDR2 SQIVND (reference sequence). Trimming removed 6 bases from V and 4 bases from J, with 12 bases in between.

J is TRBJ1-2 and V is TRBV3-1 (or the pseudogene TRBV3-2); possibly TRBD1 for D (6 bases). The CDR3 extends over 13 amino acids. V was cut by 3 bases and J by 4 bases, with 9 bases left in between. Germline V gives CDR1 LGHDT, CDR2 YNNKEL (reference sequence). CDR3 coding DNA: TGTGCCAGCAGCCAGCAGGGGCGCTATGGCTACACCTTC. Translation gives CASSQQGRYGYTF.

The CDR3 is CASSPRQGRNSPLHF. For the CDR3, the DNA is TGTGCCAGCAGCCCCCGGCAGGGGCGAAATTCACCCCTCCACTTT. The rearrangement joins TRBV13 to TRBJ1-6, with D perhaps TRBD1 (6 bases). This CDR3 contains 15 residues. Trimming left V 5 bases short and J 7 bases short, with 15 bases between. CDR1 is PRHDT, CDR2 FYEKMQ, per germline (reference sequence).

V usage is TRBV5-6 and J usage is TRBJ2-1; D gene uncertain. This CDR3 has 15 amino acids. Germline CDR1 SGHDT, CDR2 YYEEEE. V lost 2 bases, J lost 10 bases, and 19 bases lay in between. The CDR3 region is CASSFLTDPAGEQFF. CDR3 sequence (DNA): TGTGCCAGCAGCTTCCTTACAGATCCTGCTGGAGAGCAGTTCTTC.

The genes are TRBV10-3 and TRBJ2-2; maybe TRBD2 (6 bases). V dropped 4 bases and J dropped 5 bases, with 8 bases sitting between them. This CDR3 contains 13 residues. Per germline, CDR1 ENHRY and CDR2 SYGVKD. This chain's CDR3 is CAISGEVTGELFF. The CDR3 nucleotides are TGTGCCATCAGTGGGGAGGTTACCGGGGAGCTGTTTTTT.

The DNA for the CDR3 is TGTGCCAGCAGGTATCAGGGCTTCGGCTACACCTTC. It encodes CASRYQGFGYTF. J is TRBJ1-2 and V is TRBV6-5; TRBD1 is a possible D gene (5 bases). The germline CDR1 and CDR2 sequences are MNHEY and SVGAGI. The CDR3 consists of 12 residues. V lost 6 bases and J lost 8, with 13 bases in between.

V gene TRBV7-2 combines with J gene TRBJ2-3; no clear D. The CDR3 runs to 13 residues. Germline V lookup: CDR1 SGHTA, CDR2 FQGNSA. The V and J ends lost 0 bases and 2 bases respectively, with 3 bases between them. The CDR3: CASSLAATDTQYF. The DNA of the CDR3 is TGTGCCAGCAGCTTAGCAGCCACAGATACGCAGTATTTT. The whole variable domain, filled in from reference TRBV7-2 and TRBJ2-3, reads GAGVSQSPSNKVTEKGKDVELRCDPISGHTALYWYRQSLGQGLEFLIYFQGNSAPDKSGLPSDRFSAERTGGSVSTLTIQRTQQEDSAVYLCASSLAATDTQYFGPGTRLTVL.

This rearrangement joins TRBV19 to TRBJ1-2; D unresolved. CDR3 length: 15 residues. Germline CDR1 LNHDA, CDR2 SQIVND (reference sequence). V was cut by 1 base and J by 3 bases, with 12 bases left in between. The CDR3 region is CASSIVQRLDYGYTF. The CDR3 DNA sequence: TGTGCCAGTAGTATAGTACAGCGGCTAGACTATGGCTACACCTTC.

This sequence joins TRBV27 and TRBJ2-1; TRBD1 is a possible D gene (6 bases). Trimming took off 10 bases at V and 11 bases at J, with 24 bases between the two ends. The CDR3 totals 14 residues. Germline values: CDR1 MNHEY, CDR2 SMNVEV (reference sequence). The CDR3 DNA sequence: TGTGCCACCTACACAGGGAAGAGCCCCACGAAGCAGTTCTTC. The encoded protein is CATYTGKSPTKQFF.

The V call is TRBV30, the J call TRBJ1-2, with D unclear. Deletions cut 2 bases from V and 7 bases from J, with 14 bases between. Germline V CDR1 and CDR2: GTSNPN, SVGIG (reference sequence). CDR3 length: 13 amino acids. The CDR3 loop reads CAWSPLNRGGYTF. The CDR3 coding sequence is TGTGCCTGGAGTCCGCTTAATCGGGGTGGCTACACCTTC.